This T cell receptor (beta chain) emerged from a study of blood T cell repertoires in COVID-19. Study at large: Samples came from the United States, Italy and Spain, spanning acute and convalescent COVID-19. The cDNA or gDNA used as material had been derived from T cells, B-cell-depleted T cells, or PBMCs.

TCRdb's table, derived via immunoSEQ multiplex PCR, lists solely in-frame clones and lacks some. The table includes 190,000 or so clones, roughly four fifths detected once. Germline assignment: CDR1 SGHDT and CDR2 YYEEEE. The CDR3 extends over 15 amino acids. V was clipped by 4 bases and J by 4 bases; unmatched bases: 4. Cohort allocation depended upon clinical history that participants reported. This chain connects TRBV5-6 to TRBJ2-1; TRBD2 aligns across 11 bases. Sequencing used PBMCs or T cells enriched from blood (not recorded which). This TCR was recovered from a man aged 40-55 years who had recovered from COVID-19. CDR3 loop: CASSRTSGLYNEQFF. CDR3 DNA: TGTGCCAGCAGCCGGACTAGCGGGCTTTACAATGAGCAGTTCTTC.